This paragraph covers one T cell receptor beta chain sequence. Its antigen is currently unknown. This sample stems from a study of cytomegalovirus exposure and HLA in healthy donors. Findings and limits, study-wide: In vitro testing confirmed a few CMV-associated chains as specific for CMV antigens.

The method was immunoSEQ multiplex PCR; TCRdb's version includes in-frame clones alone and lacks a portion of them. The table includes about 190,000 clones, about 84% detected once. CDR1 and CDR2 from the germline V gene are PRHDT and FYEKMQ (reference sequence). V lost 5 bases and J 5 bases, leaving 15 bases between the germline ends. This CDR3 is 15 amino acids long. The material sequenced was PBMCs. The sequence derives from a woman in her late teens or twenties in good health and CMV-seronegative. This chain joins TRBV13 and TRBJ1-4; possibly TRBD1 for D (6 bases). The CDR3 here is CASSPRQARNEKLFF. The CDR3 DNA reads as TGTGCCAGCAGCCCAAGACAGGCCAGGAATGAAAAACTGTTTTTT.